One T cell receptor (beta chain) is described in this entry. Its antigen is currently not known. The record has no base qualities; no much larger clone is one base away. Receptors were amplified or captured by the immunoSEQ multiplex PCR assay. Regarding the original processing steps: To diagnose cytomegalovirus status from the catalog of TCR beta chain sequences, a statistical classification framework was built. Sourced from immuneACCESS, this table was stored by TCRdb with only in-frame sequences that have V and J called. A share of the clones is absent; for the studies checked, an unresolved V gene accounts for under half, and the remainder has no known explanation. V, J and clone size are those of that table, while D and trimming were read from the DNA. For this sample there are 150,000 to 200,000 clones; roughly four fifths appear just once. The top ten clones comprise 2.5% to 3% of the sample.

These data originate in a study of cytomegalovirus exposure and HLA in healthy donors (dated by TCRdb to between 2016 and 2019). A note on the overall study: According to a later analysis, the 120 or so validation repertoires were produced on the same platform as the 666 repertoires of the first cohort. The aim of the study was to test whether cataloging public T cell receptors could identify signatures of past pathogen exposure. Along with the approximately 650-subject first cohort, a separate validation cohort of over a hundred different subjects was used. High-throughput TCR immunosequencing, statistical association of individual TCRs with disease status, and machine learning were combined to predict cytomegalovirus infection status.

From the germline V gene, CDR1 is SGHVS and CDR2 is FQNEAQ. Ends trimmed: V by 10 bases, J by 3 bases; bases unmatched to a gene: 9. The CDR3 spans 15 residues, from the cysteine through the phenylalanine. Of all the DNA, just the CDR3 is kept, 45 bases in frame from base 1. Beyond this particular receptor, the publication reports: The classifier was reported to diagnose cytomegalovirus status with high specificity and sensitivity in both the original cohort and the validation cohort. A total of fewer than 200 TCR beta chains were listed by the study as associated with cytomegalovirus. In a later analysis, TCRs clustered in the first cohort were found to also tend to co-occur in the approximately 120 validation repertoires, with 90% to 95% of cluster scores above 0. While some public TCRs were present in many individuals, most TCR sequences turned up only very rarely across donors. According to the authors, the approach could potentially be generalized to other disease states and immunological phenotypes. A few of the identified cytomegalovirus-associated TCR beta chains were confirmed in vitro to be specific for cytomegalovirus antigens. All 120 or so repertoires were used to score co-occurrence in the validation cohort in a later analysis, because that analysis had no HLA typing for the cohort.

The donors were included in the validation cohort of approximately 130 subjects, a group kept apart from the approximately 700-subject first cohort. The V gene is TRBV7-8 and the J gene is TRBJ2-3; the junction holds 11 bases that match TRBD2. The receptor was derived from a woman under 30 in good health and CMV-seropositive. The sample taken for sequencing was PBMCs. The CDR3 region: CATGASGGRTDTQYF. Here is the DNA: TGTGCCACCGGGGCTAGCGGGGGGCGGACAGATACGCAGTATTTT. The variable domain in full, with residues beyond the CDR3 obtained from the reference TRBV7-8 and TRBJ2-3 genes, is GAGVSQSPRYKVAKRGQDVALRCDPISGHVSLFWYQQALGQGPEFLTYFQNEAQLDKSGLPSDRFFAERPEGSVSTLKIQRTQQEDSAVYLCATGASGGRTDTQYFGPGTRLTVL.